This T cell receptor (beta chain) was observed in a study of post-analysis software for immune sequencing data. Study results and caveats: Among multiple sclerosis patients, normalized Chao1 diversity was significantly below that of controls. Controls had lower frequencies than patients of five TRBV segments, which included TRBV5-6, TRBV5-1 and TRBV20-1.

Germline V gene data show CDR1 as MGHRA and CDR2 as YSYEKL. This CDR3 spans 15 amino acids. TCR beta cDNA libraries included unique molecular identifiers. The yield from about 1 to 10 million T cells was 500,000 or so cDNA molecules in total. MiXCR, applied by TCRdb to the PCR reads, yields one record per CDR3 protein. The sample has around 440,000 distinct CDR3 sequences, roughly 45% seen once. As for this clonotype: Its antigen is unidentified. Relative to the germline gene, one junction end is altered; a read error may explain this.

V is TRBV4-1 and J is TRBJ1-1, with D possibly being TRBD1 (5 bases). The clonotype comes from a girl aged 10 to 17 with multiple sclerosis. The specimen was blood. The CDR3 loop is CASSQVGERGTEAFF. The CDR3 nucleotides read TGCGCCAGCAGCCAAGTGGGGGAGAGGGGCACTGAGGCTTTCTTT.